One and the same sample provided the 4 T cell receptor beta chains below, sequenced in a study of beta chain features in type 1 diabetes. Their antigens are not known. Study-wide results and limits: Type 1 diabetes patients showed a moderate but significant shortening of TCRB CDR3s in all four CD4+ subsets.

Expressed TCRB transcripts were sequenced, since all the RNA that had been isolated was reverse transcribed. The table came from immunoSEQ multiplex PCR; TCRdb's copy has only in-frame clones and leaves some out. Here the sample spans under 350,000 clones, roughly an eighth being singletons. The sequenced sample consisted of naive CD4+ T cells from blood. These receptors were collected from a man aged 25 to 40 with type 1 diabetes.

This rearrangement joins TRBV19 to TRBJ1-4, with TRBD1 matching over 7 bases. CDR1 and CDR2 from the germline V gene are LNHDA and SQIVND (reference sequence). The CDR3 sequence is 13 residues long. Trimming took 7 bases from V and 6 from J; bases not matched to a gene: 5. The DNA for the CDR3 is TGTGCCAGTATTGGACAGGACGATGAAAAACTGTTTTTT. Translation gives CASIGQDDEKLFF.

The rearrangement uses TRBV29-1 and TRBJ2-5, with D possibly matching TRBD1 (6 bases). The CDR3 covers 12 residues. V was trimmed by 5 bases and J by 3 bases, leaving 10 bases between them. CDR1 is SQVTM and CDR2 is ANQGSEA in the germline V gene. CDR3 coding DNA: TGCAGCGTTCTGGCAGGGGAAGAGACCCAGTACTTC. As protein: CSVLAGEETQYF.

The CDR3 region is CASSLSRYNEQFF. In DNA, the CDR3 is TGTGCCAGCTCACTGTCTAGGTACAATGAGCAGTTCTTC. The chain couples TRBV18 to TRBJ2-1; D remains unclear. Germline V CDR1 and CDR2: KGHSH, LQKENI. The V end lost 4 bases, the J end lost 4 bases, and 8 bases lay between the germline ends. The CDR3 extends over 13 amino acids.

The genes are TRBV28 and TRBJ2-5; 8 bases map to TRBD2. In germline, CDR1 is MDHEN, CDR2 SYDVKM. J gave up 4 bases and V 3 bases, and 4 bases lay outside the gene matches. The CDR3 covers 14 residues. The CDR3 spells CASSFGRAGETQYF. Written as DNA, the CDR3 is TGTGCCAGCAGTTTCGGGAGGGCGGGAGAGACCCAGTACTTC.